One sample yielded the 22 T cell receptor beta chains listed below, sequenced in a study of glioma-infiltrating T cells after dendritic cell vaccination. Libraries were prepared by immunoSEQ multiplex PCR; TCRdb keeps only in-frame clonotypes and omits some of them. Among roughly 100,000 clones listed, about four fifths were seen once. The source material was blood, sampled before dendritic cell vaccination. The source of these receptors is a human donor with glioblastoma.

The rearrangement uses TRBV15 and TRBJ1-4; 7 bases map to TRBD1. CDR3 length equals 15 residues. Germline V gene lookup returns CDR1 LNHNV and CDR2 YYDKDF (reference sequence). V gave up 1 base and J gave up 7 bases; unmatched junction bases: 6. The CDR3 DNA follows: TGTGCCACCAGCAGAGTCCAGGGGGGTGGTGAAAAACTGTTTTTT. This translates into CATSRVQGGGEKLFF.

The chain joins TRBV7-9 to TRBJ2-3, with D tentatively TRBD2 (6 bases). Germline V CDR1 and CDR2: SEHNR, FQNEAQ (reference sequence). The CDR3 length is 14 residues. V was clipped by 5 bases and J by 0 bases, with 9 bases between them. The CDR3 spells CASSLSGSTDTQYF. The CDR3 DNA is TGTGCCAGCAGCCTAAGCGGGAGCACAGATACGCAGTATTTT.

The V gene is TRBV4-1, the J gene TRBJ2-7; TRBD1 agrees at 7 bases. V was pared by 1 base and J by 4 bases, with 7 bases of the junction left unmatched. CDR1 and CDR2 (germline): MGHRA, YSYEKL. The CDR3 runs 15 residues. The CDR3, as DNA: TGCGCCAGCAGCCAAGTCTCGGACAGGACGTACGAGCAGTACTTC. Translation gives CASSQVSDRTYEQYF.

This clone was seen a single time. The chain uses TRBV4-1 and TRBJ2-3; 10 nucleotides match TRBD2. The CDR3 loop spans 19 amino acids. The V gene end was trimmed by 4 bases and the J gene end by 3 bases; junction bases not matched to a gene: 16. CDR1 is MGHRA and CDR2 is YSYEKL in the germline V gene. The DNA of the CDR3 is TGCGCCAGCAGCCGGGGAGTCCCGGGACTAGCGACGAAGACAGATACGCAGTATTTT. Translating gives CASSRGVPGLATKTDTQYF.

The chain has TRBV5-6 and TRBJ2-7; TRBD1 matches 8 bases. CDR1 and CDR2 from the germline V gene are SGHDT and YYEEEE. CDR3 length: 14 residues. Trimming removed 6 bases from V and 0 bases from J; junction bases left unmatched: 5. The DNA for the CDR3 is TGTGCCAGCACCCGGGACAGGTACTCCTACGAGCAGTACTTC. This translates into CASTRDRYSYEQYF.

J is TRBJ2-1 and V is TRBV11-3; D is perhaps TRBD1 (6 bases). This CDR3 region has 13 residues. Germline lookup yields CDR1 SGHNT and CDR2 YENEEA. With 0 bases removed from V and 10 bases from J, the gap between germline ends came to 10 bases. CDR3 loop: CASSLEFGTEQFF. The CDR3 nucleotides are TGTGCCAGCAGCTTAGAATTCGGGACAGAGCAGTTCTTC.

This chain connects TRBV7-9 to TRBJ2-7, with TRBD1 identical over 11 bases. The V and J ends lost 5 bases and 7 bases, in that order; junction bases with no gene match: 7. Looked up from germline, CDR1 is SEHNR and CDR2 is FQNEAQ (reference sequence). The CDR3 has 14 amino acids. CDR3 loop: CASSQGQGAGEQYF. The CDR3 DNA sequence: TGTGCCAGCAGCCAAGGACAGGGGGCGGGGGAGCAGTACTTC.

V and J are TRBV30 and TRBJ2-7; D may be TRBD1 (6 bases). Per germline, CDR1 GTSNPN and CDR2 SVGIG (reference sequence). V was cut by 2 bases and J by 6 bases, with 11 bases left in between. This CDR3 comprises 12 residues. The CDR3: CAWSLGGAEQYF. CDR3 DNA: TGTGCCTGGAGTCTTGGGGGCGCCGAGCAGTACTTC.

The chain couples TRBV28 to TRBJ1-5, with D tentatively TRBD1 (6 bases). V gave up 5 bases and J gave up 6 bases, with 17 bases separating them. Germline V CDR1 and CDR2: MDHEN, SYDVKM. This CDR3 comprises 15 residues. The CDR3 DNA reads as TGTGCCAGCAGTCCTCCGGGGGGCTCTTTTCAGCCCCAGCATTTT. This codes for CASSPPGGSFQPQHF.

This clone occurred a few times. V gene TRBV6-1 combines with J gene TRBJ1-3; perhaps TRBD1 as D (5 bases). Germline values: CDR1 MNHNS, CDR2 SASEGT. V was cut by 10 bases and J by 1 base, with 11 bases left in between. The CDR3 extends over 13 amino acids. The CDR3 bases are TGTGCCACCGGGGGGGAGTCTGGAAACACCATATATTTT. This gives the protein CATGGESGNTIYF.

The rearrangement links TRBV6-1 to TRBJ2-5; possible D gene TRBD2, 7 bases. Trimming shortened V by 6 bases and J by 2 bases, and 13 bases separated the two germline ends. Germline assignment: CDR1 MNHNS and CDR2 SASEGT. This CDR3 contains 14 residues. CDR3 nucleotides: TGTGCCAGCAGCGTGCGGGGGCCGCAAGAGACCCAGTACTTC. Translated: CASSVRGPQETQYF.

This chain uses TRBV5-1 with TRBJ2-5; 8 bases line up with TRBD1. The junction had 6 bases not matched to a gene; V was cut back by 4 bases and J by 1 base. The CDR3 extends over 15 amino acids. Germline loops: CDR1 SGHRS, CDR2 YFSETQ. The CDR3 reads CASSRTGPFQETQYF. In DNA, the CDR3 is TGCGCCAGCAGCCGGACAGGGCCGTTCCAAGAGACCCAGTACTTC. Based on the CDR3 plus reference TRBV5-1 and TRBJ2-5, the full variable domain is KAGVTQTPRYLIKTRGQQVTLSCSPISGHRSVSWYQQTPGQGLQFLFEYFSETQRNKGNFPGRFSGRQFSNSRSEMNVSTLELGDSALYLCASSRTGPFQETQYFGPGTRLLVL.

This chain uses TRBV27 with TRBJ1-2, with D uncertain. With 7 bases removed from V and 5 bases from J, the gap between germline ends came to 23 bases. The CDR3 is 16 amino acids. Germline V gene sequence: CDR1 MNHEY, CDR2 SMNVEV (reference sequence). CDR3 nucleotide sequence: TGTGCCAGCAAAGTTAGAGGCGCTGTTCCCGTGTATGGCTACACCTTC. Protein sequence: CASKVRGAVPVYGYTF.

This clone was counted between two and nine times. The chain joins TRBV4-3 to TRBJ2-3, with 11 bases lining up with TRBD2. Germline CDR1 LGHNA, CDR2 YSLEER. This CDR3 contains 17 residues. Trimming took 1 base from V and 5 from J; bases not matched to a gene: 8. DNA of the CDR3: TGCGCCAGCAGCCAAGCACCGGCTAGCGGGGGGCAAGATACGCAGTATTTT. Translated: CASSQAPASGGQDTQYF.

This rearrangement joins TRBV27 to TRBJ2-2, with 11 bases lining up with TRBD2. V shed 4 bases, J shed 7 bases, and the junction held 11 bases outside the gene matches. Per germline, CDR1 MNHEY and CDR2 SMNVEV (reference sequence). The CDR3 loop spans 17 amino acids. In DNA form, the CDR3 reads TGTGCCAGCAGTTCTGATAGCGGGGGGGCCGCAGTCGGGGAGCTGTTTTTT. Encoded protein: CASSSDSGGAAVGELFF.

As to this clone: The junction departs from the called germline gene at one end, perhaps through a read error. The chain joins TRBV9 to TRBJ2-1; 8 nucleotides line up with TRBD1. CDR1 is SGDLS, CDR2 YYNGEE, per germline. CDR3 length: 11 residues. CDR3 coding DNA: TGTGCCAGCAGCGCCACGGACAGGGTCATCTTC. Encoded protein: CASSATDRVIF.

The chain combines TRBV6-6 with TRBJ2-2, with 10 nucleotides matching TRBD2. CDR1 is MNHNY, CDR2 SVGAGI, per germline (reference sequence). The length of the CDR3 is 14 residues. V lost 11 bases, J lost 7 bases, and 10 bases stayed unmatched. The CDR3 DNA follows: TGTGCCGTGCGGGTAGCGGGGGGCCTCGGGGAGCTGTTTTTT. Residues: CAVRVAGGLGELFF.

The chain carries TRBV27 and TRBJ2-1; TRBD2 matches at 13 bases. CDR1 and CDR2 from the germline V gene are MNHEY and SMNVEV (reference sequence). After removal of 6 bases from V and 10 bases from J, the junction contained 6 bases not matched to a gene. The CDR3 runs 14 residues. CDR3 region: CASSGLAGAFEQFF. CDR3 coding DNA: TGTGCCAGCAGCGGACTAGCGGGGGCCTTCGAGCAGTTCTTC.

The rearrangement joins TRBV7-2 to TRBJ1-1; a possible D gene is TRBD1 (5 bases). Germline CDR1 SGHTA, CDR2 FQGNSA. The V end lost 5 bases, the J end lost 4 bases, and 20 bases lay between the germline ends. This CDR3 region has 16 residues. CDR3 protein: CASSLMGGFLSTEAFF. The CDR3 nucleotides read TGTGCCAGCAGCCTTATGGGGGGGTTCCTTTCCACTGAAGCTTTCTTT.

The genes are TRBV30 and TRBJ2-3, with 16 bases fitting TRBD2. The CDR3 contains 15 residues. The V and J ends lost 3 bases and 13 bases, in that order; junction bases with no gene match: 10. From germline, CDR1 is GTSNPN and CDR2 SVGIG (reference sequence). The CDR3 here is CAWRPPGLAGGWEYF. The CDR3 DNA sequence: TGTGCCTGGAGGCCCCCGGGACTAGCGGGGGGGTGGGAGTATTTT.

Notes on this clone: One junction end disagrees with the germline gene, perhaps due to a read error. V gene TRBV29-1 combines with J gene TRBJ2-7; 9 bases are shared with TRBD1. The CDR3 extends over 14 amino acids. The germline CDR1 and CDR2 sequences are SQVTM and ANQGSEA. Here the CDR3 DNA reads TGCAGCGTTAAAGACAGGGGGAACTCCTACGAGCAGTACTTC. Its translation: CSVKDRGNSYEQYF.

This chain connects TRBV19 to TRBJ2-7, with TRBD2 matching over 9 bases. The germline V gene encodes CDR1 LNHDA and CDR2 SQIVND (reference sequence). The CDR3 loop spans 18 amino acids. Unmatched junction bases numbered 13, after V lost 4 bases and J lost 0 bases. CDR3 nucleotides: TGTGCCAGTAGTAGGGGACTAGCTCCGATGAGGGGCTCCTACGAGCAGTACTTC. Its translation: CASSRGLAPMRGSYEQYF. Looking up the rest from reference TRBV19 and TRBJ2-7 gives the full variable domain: DGGITQSPKYLFRKEGQNVTLSCEQNLNHDAMYWYRQDPGQGLRLIYYSQIVNDFQKGDIAEGYSVSREKKESFPLTVTSAQKNPTAFYLCASSRGLAPMRGSYEQYFGPGTRLTVT.